The present T cell receptor (beta chain) was sequenced within a study of T cell responses to AZD1222 COVID-19 vaccine. The repertoire was sequenced with immunoSEQ multiplex PCR; TCRdb's copy has only in-frame clones and lacks some. Of some 96,000 clones in the sample, about 85% were seen once. Germline V gene sequence: CDR1 KGHSH, CDR2 LQKENI. With 3 bases clipped from V and 5 bases from J, the junction kept 16 bases outside the gene matches. The CDR3 runs 19 residues. About this clone: Its antigen is not known.

Study outcomes and limitations: The CD4 TCRs associated with vaccination extended across spike and predominated at 160-218 and 743-854. Seropositive AZD1222 recipients at baseline numbered only five or six. White British donors predominated, females outnumbered males, and clonal diversity was possibly underestimated. An increase in Spike-specific TCR breadth and depth was observed after two AZD1222 doses.

The receptor was derived from an adult in good health. This chain connects TRBV18 to TRBJ2-1; the match to TRBD2 covers 10 bases. The sequencing here drew on peripheral blood, taken on day 0 of AZD1222 vaccination. CDR3 region: CASSPAQGSGRAGNNEQFF. The CDR3 nucleotides are TGTGCCAGCTCACCGGCGCAGGGCAGCGGGAGGGCCGGGAACAATGAGCAGTTCTTC.